This T cell receptor (beta chain) was captured by sequencing in a study of blood T cell repertoires in COVID-19. About the research overall: Acute and convalescent COVID-19 specimens originated in the United States, Italy and Spain. Sources were T cells, B-cell-depleted T cells, or PBMCs; the material itself was cDNA or gDNA.

This CDR3 contains 13 residues. Trimming left V 3 bases short and J 7 bases short, with 13 bases between. Germline V gene sequence: CDR1 WNHNN, CDR2 SYGVQD (reference sequence). This clone appeared once. Produced via immunoSEQ multiplex PCR; TCRdb's table is partial and in-frame only. The data contain some 240,000 clones, 81% of them singletons. Recruited during active infection, patients (from Seattle) were subsequently followed longitudinally. Specimen: peripheral blood. The chain employs TRBV10-1 and TRBJ2-7, with D uncertain. The sequence derives from an elderly woman with COVID-19, enrolled during active disease. CDR3 loop: CASSDPPMEEQYF. CDR3 DNA sequence: TGCGCCAGCAGTGACCCACCCATGGAGGAGCAGTACTTC.